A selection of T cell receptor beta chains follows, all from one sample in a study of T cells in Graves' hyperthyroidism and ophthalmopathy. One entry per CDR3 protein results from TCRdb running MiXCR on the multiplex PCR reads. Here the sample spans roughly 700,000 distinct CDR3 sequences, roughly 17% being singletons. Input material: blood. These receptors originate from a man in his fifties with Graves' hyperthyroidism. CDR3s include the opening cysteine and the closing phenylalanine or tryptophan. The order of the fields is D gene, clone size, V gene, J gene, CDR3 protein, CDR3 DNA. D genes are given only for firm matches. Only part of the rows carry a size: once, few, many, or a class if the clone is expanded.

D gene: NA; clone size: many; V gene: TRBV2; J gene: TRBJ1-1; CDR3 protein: CASRNQGTEAFF; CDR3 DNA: TGTGCCAGCAGAAATCAGGGAACTGAAGCTTTCTTT
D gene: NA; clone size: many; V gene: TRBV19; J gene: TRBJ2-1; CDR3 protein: CASTHGAFDEQFF; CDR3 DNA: TGTGCCAGTACCCATGGGGCATTCGATGAGCAGTTCTTC
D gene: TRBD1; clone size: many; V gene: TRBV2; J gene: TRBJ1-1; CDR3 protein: CASKGQENTEAFF; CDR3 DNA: TGTGCCAGCAAGGGACAGGAGAACACTGAAGCTTTCTTT
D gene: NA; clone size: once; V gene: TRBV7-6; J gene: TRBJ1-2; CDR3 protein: CASSLRGVEDGYTF; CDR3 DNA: TGTGCCAGCAGCTTAAGGGGAGTGGAAGATGGCTACACCTTC
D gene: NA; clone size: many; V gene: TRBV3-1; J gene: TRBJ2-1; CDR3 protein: CASSQVGGGDSYNEQFF; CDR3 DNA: TGTGCCAGCAGCCAAGTTGGAGGGGGCGATTCCTACAATGAGCAGTTCTTC
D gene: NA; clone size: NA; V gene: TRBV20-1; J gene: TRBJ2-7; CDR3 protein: CSANVGGARSEQYF; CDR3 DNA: TGCAGTGCTAACGTAGGGGGGGCGCGTTCCGAGCAGTACTTC
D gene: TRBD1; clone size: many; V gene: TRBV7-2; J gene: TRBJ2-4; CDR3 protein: CASSLEVGQGGNIQYF; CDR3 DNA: TGTGCCAGCAGCTTAGAAGTGGGACAGGGGGGAAACATTCAGTACTTC
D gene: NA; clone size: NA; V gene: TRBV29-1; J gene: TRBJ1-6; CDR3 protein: CSVDNSPLHF; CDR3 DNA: TGCAGCGTCGATAATTCACCCCTCCACTTT
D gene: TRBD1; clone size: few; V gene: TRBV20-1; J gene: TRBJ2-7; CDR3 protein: CRGQGGSEQYF; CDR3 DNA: TGCAGGGGACAGGGTGGGAGTGAGCAGTACTTC
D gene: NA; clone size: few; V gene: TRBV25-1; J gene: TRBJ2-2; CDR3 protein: CASSDRIAGELFF; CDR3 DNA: TGTGCCAGCAGTGACCGAATCGCCGGGGAGCTGTTTTTT